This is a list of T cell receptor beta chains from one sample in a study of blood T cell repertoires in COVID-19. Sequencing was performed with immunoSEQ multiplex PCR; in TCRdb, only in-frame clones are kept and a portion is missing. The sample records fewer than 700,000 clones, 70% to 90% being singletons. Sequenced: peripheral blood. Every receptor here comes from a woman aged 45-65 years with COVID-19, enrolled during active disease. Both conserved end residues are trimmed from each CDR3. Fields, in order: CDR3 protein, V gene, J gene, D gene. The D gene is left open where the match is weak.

CDR3 protein: ASSSGQLQETQY
V gene: TRBV5-4
J gene: TRBJ2-5
D gene: TRBD1

CDR3 protein: ASSQGPMGAGQPQH
V gene: TRBV18
J gene: TRBJ1-5
D gene: NA

CDR3 protein: ASSVSGGNTEAF
V gene: TRBV9
J gene: TRBJ1-1
D gene: NA

CDR3 protein: ASSPSGGHYEQY
V gene: TRBV19
J gene: TRBJ2-7
D gene: TRBD2

CDR3 protein: ASSSLGREQY
V gene: TRBV7-9
J gene: TRBJ2-7
D gene: NA

CDR3 protein: ASSLNPSNQETQY
V gene: TRBV5-1
J gene: TRBJ2-5
D gene: NA

CDR3 protein: ASSLDRTGQPQH
V gene: TRBV4-1
J gene: TRBJ1-5
D gene: TRBD1

CDR3 protein: ASSTPTGSHYGYT
V gene: TRBV19
J gene: TRBJ1-2
D gene: NA

CDR3 protein: ASSPPWNTEAF
V gene: TRBV6-5
J gene: TRBJ1-1
D gene: NA

CDR3 protein: ASSRSTSTDTQY
V gene: TRBV11-3
J gene: TRBJ2-3
D gene: NA

CDR3 protein: ASSNPQGDNYGYT
V gene: TRBV19
J gene: TRBJ1-2
D gene: NA

CDR3 protein: ASRPSRLEAF
V gene: TRBV28
J gene: TRBJ1-1
D gene: NA

CDR3 protein: ASSPSGQANEQY
V gene: TRBV7-9
J gene: TRBJ2-7
D gene: TRBD1

CDR3 protein: SVGEGAGGYT
V gene: TRBV29-1
J gene: TRBJ1-2
D gene: TRBD1

CDR3 protein: ASSHGQGNTGELF
V gene: TRBV4-1
J gene: TRBJ2-2
D gene: TRBD1

CDR3 protein: ASSFDGGRDTQY
V gene: TRBV5-5
J gene: TRBJ2-3
D gene: NA

CDR3 protein: ASRPVREQY
V gene: TRBV2
J gene: TRBJ2-7
D gene: NA

CDR3 protein: ASSYWAGNYGYT
V gene: TRBV6-6
J gene: TRBJ1-2
D gene: NA

CDR3 protein: ASSLDRVGGDTEAF
V gene: TRBV5-1
J gene: TRBJ1-1
D gene: TRBD1

CDR3 protein: ASSETGIQPQH
V gene: TRBV6-1
J gene: TRBJ1-5
D gene: TRBD1

CDR3 protein: ASSLDLTRTGNNSPLH
V gene: TRBV11-2
J gene: TRBJ1-6
D gene: TRBD1